The 25 T cell receptor beta chains in this list originate from one sample, sequenced in a study of blood T cell repertoires in COVID-19. This table comes from immunoSEQ multiplex PCR, and its TCRdb copy is limited to in-frame clones, with some not included. The sample has some 140,000 clones, roughly 84% seen once. The sequencing sample was made of PBMCs or T cells enriched from blood (not recorded which). The receptors were sampled from a middle-aged man with acute COVID-19.

The chain employs TRBV19 and TRBJ1-1; D unresolved. CDR3 length equals 13 residues. V was pared by 6 bases and J by 7 bases, with 15 bases between. Per the germline V gene, CDR1 is LNHDA and CDR2 is SQIVND (reference sequence). In nucleotides, the CDR3 is TGTGCCAGTAGCTCACAGTACGTGGATGAAGCTTTCTTT. It codes for CASSSQYVDEAFF.

The chain links TRBV19 to TRBJ1-3; 9 bases are a match to TRBD1. Losses at the gene ends were 7 bases for V and 5 bases for J; bases not matched to a gene: 9. CDR3 length: 15 residues. Germline-derived CDR1 and CDR2 are LNHDA and SQIVND (reference sequence). The CDR3 region has the DNA TGTGCCAGTACTAAACCCGGGACAGGGCGAAACACCATATATTTT. This encodes CASTKPGTGRNTIYF.

The chain carries TRBV4-3 and TRBJ2-1; 10 nucleotides line up with TRBD2. The germline CDR1 and CDR2 sequences are LGHNA and YSLEER. CDR3 length: 15 amino acids. After removal of 4 bases from V and 7 bases from J, the junction contained 7 bases not matched to a gene. The DNA of the CDR3 is TGCGCCAGCAGCCCCCTAGCGGGAGAGAGGAATGAGCAGTTCTTC. Translated, it gives CASSPLAGERNEQFF.

The V and J genes are TRBV3-1 (or the pseudogene TRBV3-2) and TRBJ2-1, with D perhaps matching TRBD2 (6 bases). The ends were cut back, 1 base at V and 7 bases at J, with 17 bases in the middle. The germline V gene has CDR1 LGHDT and CDR2 YNNKEL (reference sequence). The CDR3 has 16 residues. The CDR3 DNA reads as TGTGCCAGCAGCCAAGTGTCTCGGGACTCTGGGAATGAGCAGTTCTTC. This encodes CASSQVSRDSGNEQFF.

This clone turned up a few times. The chain is built from TRBV28 and TRBJ2-2; D is perhaps TRBD2 (6 bases). From germline, CDR1 is MDHEN and CDR2 SYDVKM. Trimming removed 4 bases at V and 6 bases at J, with 24 bases between. This CDR3 contains 18 residues. For the CDR3, the DNA is TGTGCCAGCAGTTCCTTTTGGAGGGAGGCCCCTGGCGCCGGGGAGCTGTTTTTT. It yields the protein CASSSFWREAPGAGELFF. The full variable domain, in which reference TRBV28 and TRBJ2-2 provide the parts outside the CDR3, is DVKVTQSSRYLVKRTGEKVFLECVQDMDHENMFWYRQDPGLGLRLIYFSYDVKMKEKGDIPEGYSVSREKKERFSLILESASTNQTSMYLCASSSFWREAPGAGELFFGEGSRLTVL.

V is TRBV5-1 and J is TRBJ2-7; TRBD2 matches at 11 bases. V was clipped by 4 bases and J by 6 bases; unmatched bases: 6. The CDR3 spans 14 residues. Per the germline V gene, CDR1 is SGHRS and CDR2 is YFSETQ. The CDR3 loop is CASSLLAGGPEQYF. CDR3 DNA: TGCGCCAGCAGCCTCCTAGCGGGAGGCCCCGAGCAGTACTTC.

The V call is TRBV3-1 (or the pseudogene TRBV3-2), the J call TRBJ2-1; TRBD2 agrees at 9 bases. The CDR3 is 15 residues long. The V segment lost 4 bases and the J segment 10 bases; nucleotides outside the gene matches: 11. Germline V gene sequence: CDR1 LGHDT, CDR2 YNNKEL (reference sequence). The CDR3 coding sequence is TGTGCCAGCAGCCTTGGCGGGGGGGCCTACCGCGAGCAGTTCTTC. It yields the protein CASSLGGGAYREQFF.

This chain joins TRBV27 and TRBJ2-5; the D gene is possibly TRBD1 (5 bases). The V gene lost 2 bases and the J gene lost 1 base, with 14 bases spanning the gap. The CDR3 is 16 amino acids. Germline assignment: CDR1 MNHEY and CDR2 SMNVEV (reference sequence). The DNA for the CDR3 is TGTGCCAGCAGTTTAACCGCCTGGACAACCCAAGAGACCCAGTACTTC. The encoded protein is CASSLTAWTTQETQYF.

To note about this clone: This is likely a read error, given that the CDR3 carries no conserved phenylalanine or tryptophan at its end. The DNA is omitted, as the CDR3 cannot be located on it reliably, and the CDR3 follows TCRdb's listing. The J gene is TRBJ1-3, the V gene TRBV28. The germline CDR1 and CDR2 sequences are MDHEN and SYDVKM. 12 amino acids form the CDR3, both terminal residues included. The CDR3 spells CASSLLRGHREY.

Comments on this clone: An end of the junction does not agree with germline; a read error may underlie this. V gene TRBV9 combines with J gene TRBJ2-1; 10 nucleotides line up with TRBD2. The CDR3 spans 12 residues. In germline, CDR1 is SGDLS, CDR2 YYNGEE. The CDR3 coding sequence is TGTGCCAGCAGTTCGGGACTAGCGTCGATGGTCTTC. Amino acid sequence: CASSSGLASMVF.

The genes are TRBV9 and TRBJ2-1, with TRBD2 as a possible D gene (6 bases). Trimming took 4 bases from V and 4 from J, leaving 12 bases between them. This CDR3 has 14 residues. Per the germline V gene, CDR1 is SGDLS and CDR2 is YYNGEE. This CDR3 reads CASSTEGWYNEQFF. CDR3 sequence (DNA): TGTGCCAGCAGCACGGAGGGTTGGTACAATGAGCAGTTCTTC.

This clone was seen just once. The J gene is TRBJ1-1, the V gene TRBV9; TRBD1 matches 8 bases. The J segment lost 2 bases and the V segment lost 0 bases, leaving 3 bases of the junction unmatched. This CDR3 is 15 amino acids long. Germline V gene data show CDR1 as SGDLS and CDR2 as YYNGEE. CDR3 residues: CASSVAGGPNTEAFF. CDR3 in DNA: TGTGCCAGCAGCGTAGCAGGGGGCCCCAACACTGAAGCTTTCTTT.

This rearrangement joins TRBV30 to TRBJ1-2, with 9 positions matching TRBD1. The CDR3 contains 14 residues. The germline gives CDR1 GTSNPN, CDR2 SVGIG (reference sequence). J lost 4 bases, V lost 1 base, and 4 bases had no gene match. The DNA for the CDR3 is TGTGCCTGGAGTGGGACAGGGGCTCCCTATGGCTACACCTTC. The encoded protein is CAWSGTGAPYGYTF.

The genes are TRBV28 and TRBJ1-1; D is ambiguous. Germline V gene sequence: CDR1 MDHEN, CDR2 SYDVKM. The CDR3 runs to 14 residues. V lost 2 bases and J lost 0, with 7 bases in between. The CDR3 coding sequence is TGTGCCAGCAGTTTAGGAGGGATGAACACTGAAGCTTTCTTT. Translating it yields CASSLGGMNTEAFF.

The gene calls are TRBV9 and TRBJ2-5; 8 bases agree with TRBD1. The germline V gene has CDR1 SGDLS and CDR2 YYNGEE. J lost 1 base, V lost 4 bases, and 9 bases had no gene match. The CDR3 runs to 16 residues. The CDR3 sequence: CASSSRTGKGQETQYF. The CDR3 DNA follows: TGTGCCAGCAGCAGTCGGACAGGGAAGGGCCAAGAGACCCAGTACTTC. The variable domain in full, with the rest retrieved from reference TRBV9 and TRBJ2-5, is DSGVTQTPKHLITATGQRVTLRCSPRSGDLSVYWYQQSLDQGLQFLIQYYNGEERAKGNILERFSAQQFPDLHSELNLSSLELGDSALYFCASSSRTGKGQETQYFGPGTRLLVL.

The chain recombines TRBV28 with TRBJ1-5; the D gene is possibly TRBD1 (5 bases). Germline CDR1 and CDR2: MDHEN and SYDVKM. The CDR3 length is 14 residues. Trimming took 7 bases from V and 6 from J, leaving 16 bases between them. The CDR3: CASIGGSSGQPQHF. The CDR3 region has the DNA TGTGCCAGCATTGGGGGGTCATCGGGTCAGCCCCAGCATTTT.

This chain's CDR3 is CATDGGRPYSNQPQHF. CDR3 bases: TGTGCCACCGACGGCGGGAGACCTTATAGCAATCAGCCCCAGCATTTT. The chain carries TRBV19 and TRBJ1-5; D is uncertain. Per germline, CDR1 LNHDA and CDR2 SQIVND (reference sequence). Between the trimmed V and J ends, which lost 10 bases and 0 bases, there was a span of 19 bases. The CDR3 spans 16 residues.

J is TRBJ1-4 and V is TRBV28, with TRBD1 identical over 7 bases. CDR3 size: 14 residues. CDR1 and CDR2 from the germline V gene are MDHEN and SYDVKM. The J segment lost 4 bases and the V segment lost 6 bases, leaving 5 bases of the junction unmatched. For the CDR3, the DNA is TGTGCCAGCAGCAAACAGGGGTATAATGAAAAACTGTTTTTT. Its protein is CASSKQGYNEKLFF. The variable domain in full, with the rest retrieved from reference TRBV28 and TRBJ1-4, is DVKVTQSSRYLVKRTGEKVFLECVQDMDHENMFWYRQDPGLGLRLIYFSYDVKMKEKGDIPEGYSVSREKKERFSLILESASTNQTSMYLCASSKQGYNEKLFFGSGTQLSVL.

V gene TRBV2 combines with J gene TRBJ2-3, with 11 nucleotides matching TRBD1. The ends lost 6 bases at V and 4 bases at J; junction bases unmatched: 3. Germline-derived CDR1 and CDR2 are SNHLY and FYNNEI. The CDR3 is 14 amino acids. The CDR3 nucleotides read TGTGCCAGCAGCTGGACAGGGGGCGCAGATACGCAGTATTTT. Protein: CASSWTGGADTQYF.

This clone was seen once. This rearrangement joins TRBV4-3 to TRBJ2-7; 7 bases line up with TRBD1. Germline V gene lookup returns CDR1 LGHNA and CDR2 YSLEER. The CDR3 is 15 residues long. V was pared by 2 bases and J by 2 bases, with 6 bases of the junction left unmatched. The CDR3 DNA reads TGCGCCAGCAGCCAAAGCGACAGGGATCCCTACGAGCAGTACTTC. This sequence encodes CASSQSDRDPYEQYF.

The sample holds a few counts of this clone. V usage is TRBV30 and J usage is TRBJ1-2, with 7 bases lining up with TRBD1. Germline loops: CDR1 GTSNPN, CDR2 SVGIG (reference sequence). The V and J ends lost 2 bases and 8 bases, in that order; junction bases with no gene match: 5. This CDR3 is 12 amino acids long. CDR3 sequence (DNA): TGTGCCTGGAGTACTCCAGGGGGGGGCTACACCTTC. Its protein product is CAWSTPGGGYTF. Looking up the rest from reference TRBV30 and TRBJ1-2 gives the full variable domain: SQTIHQWPATLVQPVGSPLSLECTVEGTSNPNLYWYRQAAGRGLQLLFYSVGIGQISSEVPQNLSASRPQDRQFILSSKKLLLSDSGFYLCAWSTPGGGYTFGSGTRLTVV.

The V call is TRBV28, the J call TRBJ1-2; D is undetermined. V lost 5 bases and J lost 10, with 14 bases in between. Germline V gives CDR1 MDHEN, CDR2 SYDVKM. This CDR3 has 12 residues. In DNA, the CDR3 is TGTGCCAGCAGTACCACTGCCGGGGACTACACCTTC. Amino acids: CASSTTAGDYTF.

This chain connects TRBV3-1 (or the pseudogene TRBV3-2) to TRBJ1-4, with a weak D call TRBD1 (6 bases). This CDR3 comprises 13 residues. Trimming shortened V by 5 bases and J by 10 bases, and 14 bases separated the two germline ends. From germline, CDR1 is LGHDT and CDR2 YNNKEL (reference sequence). The CDR3 reads CASSSRGSRKLFF. The DNA for the CDR3 is TGTGCCAGCAGCTCAAGGGGGTCCAGAAAACTGTTTTTT.

This chain links TRBV6-2 or TRBV6-3 with TRBJ2-7; 8 nucleotides line up with TRBD2. The CDR3 covers 14 residues. Germline lookup yields CDR1 MNHEY and CDR2 SVGEGT. Trimming cost V 2 bases and J 3 bases; bases outside gene matches: 3. CDR3: CASSYAGGSYEQYF. The CDR3 nucleotides are TGTGCCAGCAGTTACGCGGGAGGCAGCTACGAGCAGTACTTC.

CDR3 sequence: CASTTGTSGYHNEQFF. In nucleotides, the CDR3 is TGTGCCAGCACAACCGGGACTAGCGGGTATCACAATGAGCAGTTCTTC. The V and J genes are TRBV2 and TRBJ2-1; 12 bases agree with TRBD2. The CDR3 is 16 residues long. J lost 5 bases, V lost 7 bases, and 9 bases had no gene match. The germline gives CDR1 SNHLY, CDR2 FYNNEI.